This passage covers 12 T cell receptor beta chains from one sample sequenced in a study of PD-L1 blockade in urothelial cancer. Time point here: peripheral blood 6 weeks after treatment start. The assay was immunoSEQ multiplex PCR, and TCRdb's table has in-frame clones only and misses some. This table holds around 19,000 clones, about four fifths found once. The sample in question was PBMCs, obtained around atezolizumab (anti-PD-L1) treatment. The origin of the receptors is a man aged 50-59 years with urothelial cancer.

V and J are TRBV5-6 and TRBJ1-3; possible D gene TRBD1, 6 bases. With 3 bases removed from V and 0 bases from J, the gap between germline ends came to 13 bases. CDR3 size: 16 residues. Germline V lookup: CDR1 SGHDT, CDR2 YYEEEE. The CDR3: CASSWGGTNSGNTIYF. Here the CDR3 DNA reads TGTGCCAGCAGCTGGGGTGGGACAAACTCTGGAAACACCATATATTTT.

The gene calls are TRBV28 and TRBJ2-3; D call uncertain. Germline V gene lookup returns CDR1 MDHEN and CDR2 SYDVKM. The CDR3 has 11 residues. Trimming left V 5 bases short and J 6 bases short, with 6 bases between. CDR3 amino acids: CASSPLDTQYF. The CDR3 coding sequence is TGTGCCAGCAGTCCCCTGGATACGCAGTATTTT.

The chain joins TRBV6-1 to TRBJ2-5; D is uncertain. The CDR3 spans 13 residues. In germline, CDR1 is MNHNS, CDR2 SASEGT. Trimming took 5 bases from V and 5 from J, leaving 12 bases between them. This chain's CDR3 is CASSWARKETQYF. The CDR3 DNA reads TGTGCCAGCAGTTGGGCTCGTAAGGAGACCCAGTACTTC.

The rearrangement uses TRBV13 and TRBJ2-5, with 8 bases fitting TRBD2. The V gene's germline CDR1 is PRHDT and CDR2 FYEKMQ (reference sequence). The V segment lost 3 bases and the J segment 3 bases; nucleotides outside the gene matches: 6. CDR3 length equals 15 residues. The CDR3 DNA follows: TGTGCCAGCAGCTTTAGAGGACTAGCAGAAGAGACCCAGTACTTC. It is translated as CASSFRGLAEETQYF.

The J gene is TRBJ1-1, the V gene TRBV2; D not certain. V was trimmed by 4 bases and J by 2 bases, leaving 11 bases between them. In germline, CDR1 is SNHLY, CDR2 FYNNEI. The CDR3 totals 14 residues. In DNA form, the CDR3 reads TGTGCCAGCAGTGGACTGGGGAGTAACACTGAAGCTTTCTTT. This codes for CASSGLGSNTEAFF.

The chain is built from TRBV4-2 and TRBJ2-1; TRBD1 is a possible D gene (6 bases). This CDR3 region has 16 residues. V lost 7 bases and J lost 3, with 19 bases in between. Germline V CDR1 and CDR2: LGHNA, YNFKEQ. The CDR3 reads CASTLSQGMVYNEQFF. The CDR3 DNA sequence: TGTGCCAGCACACTTTCACAGGGTATGGTCTACAATGAGCAGTTCTTC.

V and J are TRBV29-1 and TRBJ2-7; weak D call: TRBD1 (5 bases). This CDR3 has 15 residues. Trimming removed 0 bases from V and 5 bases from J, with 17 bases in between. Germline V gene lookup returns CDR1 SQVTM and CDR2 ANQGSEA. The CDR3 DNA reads TGCAGCGTTGAAGATCATAGGGGTAGGTGGAACGAGCAGTACTTC. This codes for CSVEDHRGRWNEQYF.

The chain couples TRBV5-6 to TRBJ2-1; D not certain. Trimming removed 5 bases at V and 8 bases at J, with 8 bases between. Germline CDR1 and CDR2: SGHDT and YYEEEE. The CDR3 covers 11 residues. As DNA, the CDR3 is TGTGCCAGCAGTTGGAGCTATGAGCAGTTCTTC. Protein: CASSWSYEQFF.

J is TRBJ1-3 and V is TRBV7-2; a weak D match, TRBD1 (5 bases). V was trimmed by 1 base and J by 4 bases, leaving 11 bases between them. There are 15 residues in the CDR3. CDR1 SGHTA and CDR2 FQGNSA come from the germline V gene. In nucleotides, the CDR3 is TGTGCCAGCAGCTTAGATCGGGGGAGAGGAAACACCATATATTTT. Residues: CASSLDRGRGNTIYF.

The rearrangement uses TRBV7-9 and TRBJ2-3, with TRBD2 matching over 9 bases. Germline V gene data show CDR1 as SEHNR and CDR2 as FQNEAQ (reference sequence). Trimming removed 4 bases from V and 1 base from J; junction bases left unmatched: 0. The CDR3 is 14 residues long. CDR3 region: CASSWTSGTDTQYF. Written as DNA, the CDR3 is TGTGCCAGCAGCTGGACTAGCGGCACAGATACGCAGTATTTT.

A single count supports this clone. The CDR3 DNA is TGTGCCTGGAGTGTACGCCGCGGGAGGGCCTACGAGCAGTACTTC. Encoded protein: CAWSVRRGRAYEQYF. The V call is TRBV30, the J call TRBJ2-7; 9 bases map to TRBD2. Germline V gene sequence: CDR1 GTSNPN, CDR2 SVGIG (reference sequence). Germline trimming cut 0 bases from V and 2 bases from J; bases unmatched to any gene: 5. There are 15 residues in the CDR3.

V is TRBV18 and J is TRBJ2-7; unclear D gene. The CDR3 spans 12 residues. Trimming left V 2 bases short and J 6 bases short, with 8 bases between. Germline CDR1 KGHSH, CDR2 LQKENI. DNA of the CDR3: TGTGCCAGCTCACCAGCCACACGCGAGCAGTACTTC. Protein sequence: CASSPATREQYF.